This T cell receptor (beta chain) stems from a study of early T cells in non-severe SARS-CoV-2 infection. Per the germline V gene, CDR1 is ENHRY and CDR2 is SYGVKD. Germline trimming cut 10 bases from V and 4 bases from J; bases unmatched to any gene: 4. The CDR3 contains 12 residues. TCRdb independently ran MiXCR on the 5' RACE reads; one entry per CDR3 protein. The profile shows approximately 50,000 distinct CDR3 sequences, about 9.3% of them singletons. This clonotype occurred a few times. The sequence came from an adult who was a healthcare worker with PCR-confirmed SARS-CoV-2 infection or an uninfected control (not recorded which). The material sequenced was whole blood. The V gene is TRBV10-3, the J gene TRBJ2-7; 10 positions match TRBD1. CDR3 protein: CATGQGKYEQYF. The CDR3 DNA reads as TGTGCCACGGGACAGGGGAAATACGAGCAGTACTTC.